Each of the 18 T cell receptor beta chains below was sequenced from the same sample in a study of T cell responses to AZD1222 COVID-19 vaccine. The assay was immunoSEQ multiplex PCR, and TCRdb's table has in-frame clones only and misses some. The repertoire holds roughly 120,000 clones, about 90% seen once, with about 7.5% in the top ten. The sample here was peripheral blood, taken 28 days after the second AZD1222 dose. Receptor source: an adult who received the AZD1222 COVID-19 vaccine.

The chain carries TRBV25-1 and TRBJ1-3, with D unclear. Trimming cost V 6 bases and J 0 bases, with 12 bases left between them. Germline assignment: CDR1 MGHDK and CDR2 SYGVNS. The CDR3 consists of 15 residues. CDR3 sequence (DNA): TGTGCCAGCAGAGCCTCAAGGGACTCTGGAAACACCATATATTTT. The encoded protein is CASRASRDSGNTIYF.

On this clone itself: This sample also contains other DNA sequences that code for the same CDR3. This CDR3 is CASSPGQGSSYEQYF. The CDR3 nucleotides read TGTGCCAGCTCCCCTGGGCAGGGGTCTTCCTACGAGCAGTACTTC. The chain couples TRBV18 to TRBJ2-7, with D possibly being TRBD1 (6 bases). The CDR3 totals 15 residues. With 6 bases removed from V and 1 base from J, the gap between germline ends came to 16 bases. Germline assignment: CDR1 KGHSH and CDR2 LQKENI.

The chain is built from TRBV19 and TRBJ1-2; D possibly corresponds to TRBD1 (6 bases). CDR3 length: 16 residues. The germline V and J ends were trimmed by 5 bases and 3 bases, with 19 bases remaining between them. From germline, CDR1 is LNHDA and CDR2 SQIVND (reference sequence). The CDR3 here is CASSAGRGAPDYGYTF. The CDR3 DNA reads as TGTGCCAGTAGTGCTGGGCGGGGGGCCCCTGACTATGGCTACACCTTC.

The V gene is TRBV19, the J gene TRBJ1-3; D is uncertain. The length of the CDR3 is 17 residues. Trimming cost V 5 bases and J 4 bases, with 21 bases left between them. The germline V gene encodes CDR1 LNHDA and CDR2 SQIVND (reference sequence). The CDR3 DNA reads as TGTGCCAGTAGTCCCCCCGGGTTCAGTGCCAGGGGAAACACCATATATTTT. Protein product: CASSPPGFSARGNTIYF.

The chain couples TRBV6-5 to TRBJ1-1, with TRBD1 matching 7 bases. Per the germline V gene, CDR1 is MNHEY and CDR2 is SVGAGI. V was clipped by 6 bases and J by 0 bases; unmatched bases: 4. The CDR3 is made up of 14 amino acids. CDR3 sequence: CASRRDSLNTEAFF. CDR3 coding DNA: TGTGCCAGCAGGAGGGACAGCCTGAACACTGAAGCTTTCTTT.

This chain links TRBV29-1 with TRBJ2-7, with 9 bases identical to TRBD1. Losses at the gene ends were 1 base for V and 4 bases for J; bases not matched to a gene: 5. Germline V gives CDR1 SQVTM, CDR2 ANQGSEA. There are 14 residues in the CDR3. CDR3 bases: TGCAGCGTTGAAGGGGAACAGGGGGCTTACGAGCAGTACTTC. This codes for CSVEGEQGAYEQYF.

This clone was counted a single time. This chain uses TRBV29-1 with TRBJ2-3; D is possibly TRBD1 (5 bases). The CDR3 has 13 residues. Germline values: CDR1 SQVTM, CDR2 ANQGSEA. V lost 4 bases and J lost 2, with 10 bases in between. The CDR3, as DNA: TGCAGCGTTGGAGACAGAGACACAGATACGCAGTATTTT. Translation gives CSVGDRDTDTQYF.

The V gene is TRBV6-5, the J gene TRBJ1-2; 8 bases align to TRBD1. Germline CDR1 is MNHEY and CDR2 is SVGAGI. V gave up 2 bases and J gave up 6 bases; unmatched junction bases: 5. The CDR3 is 14 residues long. CDR3 amino acids: CASSYVDRGNGYTF. CDR3 nucleotide sequence: TGTGCCAGCAGTTACGTTGACAGGGGCAATGGCTACACCTTC.

This clone was detected a few times. The CDR3 DNA sequence: TGCGCCAGCAGCTCCCCGGGTAGCTACGAGCAGTACTTC. Encoded protein: CASSSPGSYEQYF. The chain is built from TRBV5-1 and TRBJ2-7; no firm D call. The CDR3 has 13 residues. Trimming shortened V by 3 bases and J by 3 bases, and 10 bases separated the two germline ends. Per germline, CDR1 SGHRS and CDR2 YFSETQ.

Concerning this clone: Germline and junction disagree at one end, which may indicate a read error. The chain's CDR3 is CAGSPRQGDEQYF. CDR3 in DNA: TGTGCCGGCTCCCCTAGACAGGGAGACGAGCAGTACTTC. J is TRBJ2-7 and V is TRBV18, with 7 bases fitting TRBD1. Germline values: CDR1 KGHSH, CDR2 LQKENI. The CDR3 extends over 13 amino acids.

V and J are TRBV7-9 and TRBJ1-2; possible D gene TRBD1, 5 bases. This CDR3 has 15 residues. Trimming left V 7 bases short and J 2 bases short, with 17 bases between. CDR1 SEHNR and CDR2 FQNEAQ come from the germline V gene (reference sequence). CDR3: CASTPPRGTNYGYTF. The DNA for the CDR3 is TGTGCCAGCACCCCTCCTCGAGGGACCAACTATGGCTACACCTTC.

The chain carries TRBV13 and TRBJ2-7, with D possibly matching TRBD2 (6 bases). Trimming removed 5 bases from V and 0 bases from J, with 14 bases in between. Germline V gene lookup returns CDR1 PRHDT and CDR2 FYEKMQ (reference sequence). The CDR3 contains 15 residues. CDR3 protein: CASSGPSGSSYEQYF. The CDR3 nucleotides are TGTGCCAGCAGCGGCCCCTCCGGGAGCTCCTACGAGCAGTACTTC.

This clone was observed a single time. The chain couples TRBV4-1 to TRBJ2-1; 10 nucleotides agree with TRBD2. The CDR3 covers 16 residues. Germline values: CDR1 MGHRA, CDR2 YSYEKL. Losses at the gene ends were 0 bases for V and 9 bases for J; bases not matched to a gene: 8. CDR3 amino acids: CASSQEAGGPVLEQFF. CDR3 nucleotides: TGCGCCAGCAGCCAAGAAGCGGGAGGGCCTGTACTTGAGCAGTTCTTC.

The chain is built from TRBV11-2 and TRBJ2-3; the D gene is possibly TRBD2 (6 bases). This CDR3 has 15 residues. The germline V gene encodes CDR1 SGHAT and CDR2 FQNNGV. Deletions cut 4 bases from V and 7 bases from J, with 18 bases between. The CDR3 DNA follows: TGTGCCAGCAGCTACCGGGACTCCCTGGGTAATACGCAGTATTTT. It yields the protein CASSYRDSLGNTQYF.

The CDR3 nucleotides are TGTGCCAGCAGTGGACAGCGAAACACCATATATTTT. It translates to CASSGQRNTIYF. The genes are TRBV7-2 and TRBJ1-3; perhaps TRBD1 as D (6 bases). The CDR3 runs to 12 residues. Between the trimmed V and J ends, which lost 6 bases and 5 bases, there was a span of 8 bases. From germline, CDR1 is SGHTA and CDR2 FQGNSA.

The V and J genes are TRBV7-2 and TRBJ2-1; D assignment may be TRBD1 or TRBD2 (5 bases each). Between the trimmed V and J ends, which lost 0 bases and 4 bases, there was a span of 16 bases. Germline-derived CDR1 and CDR2 are SGHTA and FQGNSA. CDR3 length: 17 amino acids. CDR3 coding DNA: TGTGCCAGCAGCTTAGCAGAACCGGGACCTCTTTACAATGAGCAGTTCTTC. Translation: CASSLAEPGPLYNEQFF.

This rearrangement joins TRBV7-9 to TRBJ2-7; D possibly corresponds to TRBD2 (5 bases). In germline, CDR1 is SEHNR, CDR2 FQNEAQ (reference sequence). V lost 1 base, J lost 4 bases, and 14 bases lay in between. This CDR3 comprises 15 residues. The CDR3 spells CASSLDLSGPYEQYF. The DNA for the CDR3 is TGTGCCAGCAGCTTAGACCTAAGCGGACCATACGAGCAGTACTTC. The variable domain in full, with the rest retrieved from reference TRBV7-9 and TRBJ2-7, is DTGVSQNPRHKITKRGQNVTFRCDPISEHNRLYWYRQTLGQGPEFLTYFQNEAQLEKSRLLSDRFSAERPKGSFSTLEIQRTEQGDSAMYLCASSLDLSGPYEQYFGPGTRLTVT.

This chain uses TRBV5-1 with TRBJ1-2, with D possibly TRBD1 on 5 matching bases. V shed 4 bases and J shed 4 bases, with 17 bases lying between them. Germline CDR1 reads SGHRS; CDR2 reads YFSETQ. This CDR3 spans 15 amino acids. This CDR3 is CASSPKTGTAYGYTF. In DNA, the CDR3 is TGCGCCAGCAGCCCGAAAACCGGGACGGCCTATGGCTACACCTTC.